Shown below are 16 T cell receptor beta chains from a single sample sequenced in a study of early stage breast cancer tumors. Repertoires were generated with immunoSEQ multiplex PCR, while TCRdb's copy carries only in-frame clones and drops some. Of about 34,000 clones in the sample, around 75% are singletons; the top ten hold over 9.5%. The sample taken for sequencing was breast tumor tissue. The receptors here all came from a person under 45 with breast cancer.

This clone was picked up one time. The J gene is TRBJ2-4, the V gene TRBV2; TRBD1 might be the D (6 bases). Trimming removed 10 bases at V and 5 bases at J, with 18 bases between. Germline V gene lookup returns CDR1 SNHLY and CDR2 FYNNEI. This CDR3 spans 14 amino acids. CDR3 protein: CAIYPQGSQNIQYF. DNA for the CDR3: TGTGCCATCTACCCGCAGGGGTCCCAAAACATTCAGTACTTC.

The chain combines TRBV28 with TRBJ1-5; maybe TRBD1 (5 bases). The CDR3 is 14 amino acids. Germline-derived CDR1 and CDR2 are MDHEN and SYDVKM. Trimming removed 11 bases from V and 1 base from J, with 15 bases in between. CDR3 protein: CAGTSGGSNQPQHF. CDR3 DNA sequence: TGTGCCGGAACATCGGGGGGAAGCAATCAGCCCCAGCATTTT.

This chain links TRBV5-1 with TRBJ2-3; a weak D match, TRBD2 (6 bases). Germline V lookup: CDR1 SGHRS, CDR2 YFSETQ. Trimming shortened V by 5 bases and J by 2 bases, and 12 bases separated the two germline ends. This CDR3 has 14 residues. The CDR3 is CASRRGTDTDTQYF. The CDR3 DNA is TGCGCCAGCAGACGGGGGACTGACACAGATACGCAGTATTTT.

Of note for this clone: A read error may produce the germline difference seen at one junction end. The sample holds other DNA sequences that translate to the same CDR3. The CDR3 coding sequence is TGTGCTAGTAGTACTGACAGTAACTATCAGCCCCAGCATTTT. Protein: CASSTDSNYQPQHF. The V call is TRBV19, the J call TRBJ1-5, with a weak D call TRBD1 (5 bases). The CDR3 consists of 14 residues. In germline, CDR1 is LNHDA, CDR2 SQIVND (reference sequence).

J is TRBJ2-1 and V is TRBV7-2; 7 bases fit TRBD2. J was trimmed by 10 bases and V by 1 base; bases with no gene match: 7. Germline CDR1 SGHTA, CDR2 FQGNSA. The CDR3 loop spans 14 amino acids. The CDR3 loop reads CASSLVAGAGEQFF. For the CDR3, the DNA is TGTGCCAGCAGCTTAGTTGCGGGAGCTGGGGAGCAGTTCTTC.

This chain uses TRBV11-2 with TRBJ2-2; 12 nucleotides align to TRBD2. Germline CDR1 and CDR2: SGHAT and FQNNGV. J lost 7 bases, V lost 1 base, and 13 bases had no gene match. The CDR3 is 19 amino acids. CDR3 nucleotide sequence: TGTGCCAGCAGCTTAGGACGATGGACTAGCGGGATAAGTGACGGGGAGCTGTTTTTT. This encodes CASSLGRWTSGISDGELFF.

The V and J genes are TRBV2 and TRBJ1-4; 9 bases are shared with TRBD1. There are 16 residues in the CDR3. J was trimmed by 2 bases and V by 7 bases; bases with no gene match: 8. Germline V gene data show CDR1 as SNHLY and CDR2 as FYNNEI. The CDR3 nucleotides are TGTGCCAGCAAGTCCCGGGACAGGGTCACTAATGAAAAACTGTTTTTT. This gives the protein CASKSRDRVTNEKLFF.

The table lists this clone with a few counts. The V call is TRBV7-3, the J call TRBJ1-1; D might be TRBD1 (6 bases). Trimming left V 5 bases short and J 0 bases short, with 13 bases between. The CDR3 has 15 amino acids. Germline CDR1 is SGHTA and CDR2 is FQGTGA. CDR3 bases: TGTGCCAGCAGCGTACAGGGACCCCTGAACACTGAAGCTTTCTTT. This sequence encodes CASSVQGPLNTEAFF. The variable domain in full, with the rest retrieved from reference TRBV7-3 and TRBJ1-1, is GAGVSQTPSNKVTEKGKYVELRCDPISGHTALYWYRQSLGQGPEFLIYFQGTGAADDSGLPNDRFFAVRPEGSVSTLKIQRTERGDSAVYLCASSVQGPLNTEAFFGQGTRLTVV.

The chain links TRBV7-2 to TRBJ2-7; D is unclear. Germline V CDR1 and CDR2: SGHTA, FQGNSA. The CDR3 has 11 amino acids. Trimming took 2 bases from V and 2 from J, leaving 1 base between them. CDR3 amino acids: CASSLTYEQYF. DNA of the CDR3: TGTGCCAGCAGCTTAACCTACGAGCAGTACTTC.

This clone was counted only a few times. V gene TRBV7-6 combines with J gene TRBJ2-5, with TRBD2 matching over 12 bases. Germline-derived CDR1 and CDR2 are SGHVS and FNYEAQ. V shed 5 bases and J 4 bases; nucleotides not matched to a gene: 5. CDR3 length equals 15 residues. In DNA form, the CDR3 reads TGTGCCAGCAGCGCGACTAGCGGGAGATTAGAGACCCAGTACTTC. Its protein product is CASSATSGRLETQYF. The full variable domain, in which reference TRBV7-6 and TRBJ2-5 provide the parts outside the CDR3, is GAGVSQSPRYKVTKRGQDVALRCDPISGHVSLYWYRQALGQGPEFLTYFNYEAQQDKSGLPNDRFSAERPEGSISTLTIQRTEQRDSAMYRCASSATSGRLETQYFGPGTRLLVL.

This chain links TRBV29-1 with TRBJ1-5, with D possibly TRBD1 on 5 matching bases. The CDR3 totals 12 residues. Trimming removed 4 bases from V and 7 bases from J, with 11 bases in between. The germline V gene has CDR1 SQVTM and CDR2 ANQGSEA. The DNA for the CDR3 is TGCAGCGTTGGGGGGGAAGGACAGCCCCAGCATTTT. This encodes CSVGGEGQPQHF. Filled out from reference TRBV29-1 and TRBJ1-5, the complete variable domain reads SAVISQKPSRDICQRGTSLTIQCQVDSQVTMMFWYRQQPGQSLTLIATANQGSEATYESGFVIDKFPISRPNLTFSTLTVSNMSPEDSSIYLCSVGGEGQPQHFGDGTRLSIL.

The gene calls are TRBV29-1 and TRBJ2-1; 14 bases are a match to TRBD2. V lost 7 bases and J lost 8; bases outside the gene matches: 25. Per germline, CDR1 SQVTM and CDR2 ANQGSEA. The CDR3 has 20 residues. The CDR3 sequence: CSGGWRLAGGPGAPGDEQFF. The DNA for the CDR3 is TGCAGCGGGGGGTGGAGACTAGCGGGAGGGCCAGGGGCGCCAGGGGATGAGCAGTTCTTC.

The V and J genes are TRBV5-5 and TRBJ1-5; D call uncertain. Germline lookup yields CDR1 SGHKS and CDR2 YYEKEE (reference sequence). The CDR3 runs to 15 residues. The germline V and J ends were trimmed by 2 bases and 3 bases, with 12 bases remaining between them. CDR3 sequence (DNA): TGTGCCAGCAGCTTTGAAGGGCCGTACAATCAGCCCCAGCATTTT. The encoded protein is CASSFEGPYNQPQHF.

The J gene is TRBJ2-6, the V gene TRBV30; 8 nucleotides agree with TRBD1. The germline CDR1 and CDR2 sequences are GTSNPN and SVGIG (reference sequence). Losses at the gene ends were 3 bases for V and 3 bases for J; bases not matched to a gene: 13. The CDR3 sequence is 18 residues long. The CDR3 protein is CAWSTTRGLGSGANVLTF. The CDR3, as DNA: TGTGCCTGGAGCACGACCAGGGGGCTAGGTAGTGGGGCCAACGTCCTGACTTTC.

This rearrangement joins TRBV9 to TRBJ2-3; D unresolved. The germline V and J ends were trimmed by 0 bases and 1 base, with 3 bases remaining between them. Germline loops: CDR1 SGDLS, CDR2 YYNGEE. There are 13 residues in the CDR3. This CDR3 is CASSVEGTDTQYF. CDR3 DNA: TGTGCCAGCAGCGTAGAGGGCACAGATACGCAGTATTTT.

The chain combines TRBV11-2 with TRBJ2-7, with 13 bases lining up with TRBD2. Per germline, CDR1 SGHAT and CDR2 FQNNGV. CDR3 length: 15 residues. The J segment lost 1 base and the V segment lost 4 bases, leaving 1 base of the junction unmatched. CDR3 bases: TGTGCCAGCAGCTCGGGACTAGCGGGATCCTACGAGCAGTACTTC. This gives the protein CASSSGLAGSYEQYF.